This TCR beta chain is from a study of cytomegalovirus exposure and HLA in healthy donors. This PCR relied on a set of 60 Vbeta primers and 13 Jbeta primers. Some clones are missing from TCRdb's copy, which holds only in-frame ones; the method was immunoSEQ multiplex PCR. The data contain a few hundred thousand clones, less than 85% of them seen just once; the ten biggest clones take up roughly 0.22%. The CDR3 has 13 amino acids. Germline V CDR1 and CDR2: SGHAT, FQNNGV. The ends were cut back, 1 base at V and 1 base at J, with 4 bases in the middle. Findings and limits, study-wide: Across donors, presence/absence analyses took sequencing depth to be roughly uniform. Later examination showed HLA-associated TCR beta chains had greater clonal expansion than equally common others.

Comment on this clone: The antigen remains undetermined. Other DNA sequences from this sample encode an identical CDR3 as well.

The chain combines TRBV11-2 with TRBJ1-1; D is uncertain. The source material was PBMCs. This TCR came from a girl aged 2-10 years in good health and CMV-seronegative. Here the CDR3 reads CASSLGRNTEAFF. CDR3 sequence (DNA): TGTGCCAGCAGCTTAGGCAGGAACACTGAAGCTTTCTTT. Based on the CDR3 plus reference TRBV11-2 and TRBJ1-1, the full variable domain is EAGVAQSPRYKIIEKRQSVAFWCNPISGHATLYWYQQILGQGPKLLIQFQNNGVVDDSQLPKDRFSAERLKGVDSTLKIQPAKLEDSAVYLCASSLGRNTEAFFGQGTRLTVV.